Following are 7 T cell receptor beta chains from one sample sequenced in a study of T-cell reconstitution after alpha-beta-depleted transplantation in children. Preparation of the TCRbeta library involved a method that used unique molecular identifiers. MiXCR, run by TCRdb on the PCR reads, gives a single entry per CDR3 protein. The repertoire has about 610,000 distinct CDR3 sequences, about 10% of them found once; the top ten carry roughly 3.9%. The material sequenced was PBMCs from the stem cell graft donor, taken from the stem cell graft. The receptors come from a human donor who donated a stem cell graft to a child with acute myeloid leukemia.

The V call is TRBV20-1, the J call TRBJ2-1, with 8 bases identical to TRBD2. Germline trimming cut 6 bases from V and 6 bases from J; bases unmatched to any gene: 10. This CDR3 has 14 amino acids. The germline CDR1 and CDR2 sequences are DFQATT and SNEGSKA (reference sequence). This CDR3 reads CSAQTSGKANEQFF. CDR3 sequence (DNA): TGCAGTGCCCAAACTAGCGGTAAAGCCAATGAGCAGTTCTTC.

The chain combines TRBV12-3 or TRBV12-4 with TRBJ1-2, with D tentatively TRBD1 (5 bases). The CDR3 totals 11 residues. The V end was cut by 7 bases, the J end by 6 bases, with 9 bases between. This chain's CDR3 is CASTWGDGYTF. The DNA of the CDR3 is TGTGCCAGCACCTGGGGGGATGGCTACACCTTC.

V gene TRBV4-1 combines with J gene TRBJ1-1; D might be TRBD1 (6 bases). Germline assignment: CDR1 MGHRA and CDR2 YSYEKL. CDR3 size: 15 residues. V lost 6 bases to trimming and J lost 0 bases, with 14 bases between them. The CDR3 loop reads CASSIGGYMNTEAFF. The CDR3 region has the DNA TGCGCCAGCAGTATTGGGGGCTACATGAACACTGAAGCTTTCTTT.

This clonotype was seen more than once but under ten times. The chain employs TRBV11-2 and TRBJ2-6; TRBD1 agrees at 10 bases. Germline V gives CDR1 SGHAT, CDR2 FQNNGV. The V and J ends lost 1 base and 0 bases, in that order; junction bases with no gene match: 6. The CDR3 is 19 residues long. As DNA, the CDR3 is TGTGCCAGCAGCTTAGGGGGCGGGACAGGGGACTCTGGGGCCAACGTCCTGACTTTC. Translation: CASSLGGGTGDSGANVLTF.

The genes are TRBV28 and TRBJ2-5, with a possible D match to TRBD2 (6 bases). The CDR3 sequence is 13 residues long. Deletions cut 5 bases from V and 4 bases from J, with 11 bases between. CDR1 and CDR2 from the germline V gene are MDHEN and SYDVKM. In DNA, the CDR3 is TGTGCCAGCAGTACCCGACTAGGAGAGACCCAGTACTTC. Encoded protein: CASSTRLGETQYF.

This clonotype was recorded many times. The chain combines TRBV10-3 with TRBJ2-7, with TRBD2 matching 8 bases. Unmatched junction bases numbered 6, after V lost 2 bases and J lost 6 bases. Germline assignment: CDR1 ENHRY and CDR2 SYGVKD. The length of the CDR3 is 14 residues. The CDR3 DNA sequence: TGTGCCATCAGTGAGCAGCGGGAGATCGGCGAGCAGTACTTC. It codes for CAISEQREIGEQYF.

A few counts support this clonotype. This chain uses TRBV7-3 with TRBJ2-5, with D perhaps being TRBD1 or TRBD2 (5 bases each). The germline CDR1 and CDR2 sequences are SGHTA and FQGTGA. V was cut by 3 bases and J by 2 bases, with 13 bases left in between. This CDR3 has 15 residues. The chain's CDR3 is CASSFRDGPQETQYF. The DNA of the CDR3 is TGTGCCAGCAGCTTCCGGGACGGCCCACAAGAGACCCAGTACTTC.